These 15 T cell receptor beta chains came from one sample sequenced in a study of cytomegalovirus exposure and HLA in healthy donors. PCR primers comprised 60 Vbeta and 13 Jbeta primers. The repertoire was sequenced with immunoSEQ multiplex PCR; TCRdb's copy has only in-frame clones and lacks some. The sample includes more than 90,000 clones, 77% of them seen just once. The sample was PBMCs. The receptors were sampled from a man aged 50-59 years in good health and CMV-seropositive.

A remark on this clone: One end of the junction fails to match germline, which may point to a read error. V gene TRBV6-1 combines with J gene TRBJ2-1, with 10 nucleotides matching TRBD2. Germline values: CDR1 MNHNS, CDR2 SASEGT. The CDR3 totals 14 residues. The CDR3 region is CASREAGGGNEQFF. CDR3 DNA: TGTGCCAGCAGGGAAGCGGGAGGGGGAAATGAGCAGTTCTTC.

This rearrangement joins TRBV30 to TRBJ2-5; D not certain. The germline gives CDR1 GTSNPN, CDR2 SVGIG (reference sequence). The CDR3 totals 14 residues. Trimming cost V 1 base and J 2 bases, with 11 bases left between them. The CDR3 protein is CAWSGLGPQETQYF. CDR3 coding DNA: TGTGCCTGGAGTGGCCTAGGTCCGCAAGAGACCCAGTACTTC.

The chain joins TRBV5-1 to TRBJ2-7, with TRBD1 identical over 8 bases. Germline trimming cut 3 bases from V and 2 bases from J; bases unmatched to any gene: 7. CDR1 SGHRS and CDR2 YFSETQ come from the germline V gene. The length of the CDR3 is 15 residues. The CDR3 DNA reads TGCGCCAGCAGCTCGCGGACAGGGCTAACCTACGAGCAGTACTTC. Translation gives CASSSRTGLTYEQYF.

This clone appeared a single time. The CDR3 DNA is TGTGCCAGCAGCGTCACCGGGACTAGCGGTCAAGAGACCCAGTACTTC. It translates to CASSVTGTSGQETQYF. This chain connects TRBV9 to TRBJ2-5; 11 nucleotides line up with TRBD2. The CDR3 spans 16 residues. Trimming took 2 bases from V and 2 from J; bases not matched to a gene: 5. CDR1 and CDR2 (germline): SGDLS, YYNGEE.

The chain uses TRBV7-2 and TRBJ2-7; TRBD2 agrees at 8 bases. V was clipped by 3 bases and J by 1 base; unmatched bases: 5. Germline V lookup: CDR1 SGHTA, CDR2 FQGNSA. CDR3 length: 15 residues. For the CDR3, the DNA is TGTGCCAGCAGCTTCTCGGGAGGGTCTTCCTACGAGCAGTACTTC. Encoded protein: CASSFSGGSSYEQYF.

The chain employs TRBV12-2 and TRBJ2-1; the table gives TRBD2 as D, unverified against the DNA. TRBV12-2 is deemed a pseudogene. This CDR3 has 17 amino acids. DNA for the CDR3: TGTGCAAGTCGCTTAGCAAGGCGGAGGAGCTCCTACAATGAGCAGTTCTTC. It translates to CASRLARRRSSYNEQFF.

V gene TRBV5-1 combines with J gene TRBJ1-1; 11 positions match TRBD1. Trimming cost V 4 bases and J 4 bases; bases outside gene matches: 3. The CDR3 contains 14 residues. The germline V gene encodes CDR1 SGHRS and CDR2 YFSETQ. The CDR3 loop reads CASSHGTGGTEAFF. CDR3 coding DNA: TGCGCCAGCAGCCACGGGACAGGGGGCACTGAAGCTTTCTTT.

J is TRBJ1-1 and V is TRBV29-1, with D possibly TRBD1 on 6 matching bases. With 7 bases removed from V and 1 base from J, the gap between germline ends came to 13 bases. There are 13 residues in the CDR3. The V gene's germline CDR1 is SQVTM and CDR2 ANQGSEA. Here the CDR3 reads CSGRQVRNTEAFF. The CDR3 bases are TGCAGCGGGCGACAGGTCCGGAACACTGAAGCTTTCTTT.

The V gene is TRBV2, the J gene TRBJ2-2, with 8 nucleotides matching TRBD1. V gave up 5 bases and J gave up 1 base; unmatched junction bases: 3. This CDR3 has 15 residues. Germline-derived CDR1 and CDR2 are SNHLY and FYNNEI. CDR3 in DNA: TGTGCCAGCAGTAGGACAGGGATGAACACCGGGGAGCTGTTTTTT. Protein sequence: CASSRTGMNTGELFF. Drawing the rest from reference TRBV2 and TRBJ2-2, the complete variable domain is EPEVTQTPSHQVTQMGQEVILRCVPISNHLYFYWYRQILGQKVEFLVSFYNNEISEKSEIFDDQFSVERPDGSNFTLKIRSTKLEDSAMYFCASSRTGMNTGELFFGEGSRLTVL.

The rearrangement uses TRBV4-3 and TRBJ2-3; 11 bases are a match to TRBD2. The trim removed 2 bases at V and 4 bases at J, leaving 5 bases unmatched. The CDR3 has 16 residues. Germline V lookup: CDR1 LGHNA, CDR2 YSLEER. The CDR3 DNA reads as TGCGCCAGCAGCCAACGACTAGCGGGGCAGGCAGATACGCAGTATTTT. Translation gives CASSQRLAGQADTQYF.

The chain joins TRBV18 to TRBJ2-7, with TRBD1 as a possible D gene (5 bases). Trimming left V 2 bases short and J 3 bases short, with 11 bases between. The CDR3 sequence is 14 residues long. The germline V gene encodes CDR1 KGHSH and CDR2 LQKENI. CDR3 residues: CASSPEAGIYEQYF. CDR3 bases: TGTGCCAGCTCACCAGAGGCAGGGATCTACGAGCAGTACTTC.

This sequence joins TRBV6-1 and TRBJ1-6; 8 nucleotides line up with TRBD1. V was pared by 2 bases and J by 7 bases, with 4 bases of the junction left unmatched. This CDR3 region has 15 residues. Germline V gene sequence: CDR1 MNHNS, CDR2 SASEGT. The CDR3: CASSENWTGNSPLHF. CDR3 DNA: TGTGCCAGCAGTGAAAACTGGACAGGGAATTCACCCCTCCACTTT.

This chain links TRBV19 with TRBJ2-1; tentative D call: TRBD1 (6 bases). Trimming cost V 7 bases and J 2 bases, with 18 bases left between them. The germline CDR1 and CDR2 sequences are LNHDA and SQIVND (reference sequence). This CDR3 has 16 residues. The CDR3: CASTRLAGVTYNEQFF. The CDR3 DNA is TGTGCCAGTACTAGGCTGGCAGGGGTAACCTACAATGAGCAGTTCTTC.

Here the CDR3 DNA reads TGTGCCAGCAGCCGTGGACAGGGTAAAGATCAGCCCCAGCATTTT. Protein product: CASSRGQGKDQPQHF. The chain couples TRBV5-6 to TRBJ1-5; 8 bases are shared with TRBD1. There are 15 residues in the CDR3. With 4 bases clipped from V and 5 bases from J, the junction kept 8 bases outside the gene matches. Per the germline V gene, CDR1 is SGHDT and CDR2 is YYEEEE.

The V gene is TRBV29-1, the J gene TRBJ1-2; the D is unclear. This CDR3 contains 12 residues. Germline V lookup: CDR1 SQVTM, CDR2 ANQGSEA. V was trimmed by 4 bases and J by 5 bases, leaving 11 bases between them. CDR3 region: CSVGPEVYGYTF. The CDR3 region has the DNA TGCAGCGTTGGGCCCGAGGTGTATGGCTACACCTTC.